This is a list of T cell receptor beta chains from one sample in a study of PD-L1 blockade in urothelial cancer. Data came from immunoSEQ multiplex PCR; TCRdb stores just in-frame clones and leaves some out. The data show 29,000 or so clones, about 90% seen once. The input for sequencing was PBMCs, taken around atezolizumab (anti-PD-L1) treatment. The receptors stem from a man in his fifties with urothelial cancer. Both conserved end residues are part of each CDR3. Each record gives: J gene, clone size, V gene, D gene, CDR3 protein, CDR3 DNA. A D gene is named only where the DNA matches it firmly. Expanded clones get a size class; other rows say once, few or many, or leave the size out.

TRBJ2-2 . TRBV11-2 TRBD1 CASSPLDRAGELFF TGTGCCAGCAGCCCGTTAGACAGGGCCGGGGAGCTGTTTTTT
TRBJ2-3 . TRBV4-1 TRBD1 CASSARTGRSTDTQYF TGCGCCAGCAGCGCCAGGACAGGGCGTAGCACAGATACGCAGTATTTT
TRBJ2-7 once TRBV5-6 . CASSLKPVNSYEQYF TGTGCCAGCAGCTTAAAACCGGTCAACTCCTACGAGCAGTACTTC
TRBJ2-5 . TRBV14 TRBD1 CASSRTGLQETQYF TGTGCCAGCAGCCGGACAGGGCTCCAAGAGACCCAGTACTTC
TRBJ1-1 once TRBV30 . CAWTGWHEAFF TGTGCCTGGACAGGTTGGCATGAAGCTTTCTTT
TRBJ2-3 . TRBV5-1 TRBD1 CASSGGTGTDTQYF TGCGCCAGCAGCGGGGGGACAGGGACAGATACGCAGTATTTT
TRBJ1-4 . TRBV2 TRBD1 CASTLRGQGSSNEKLFF TGTGCCAGCACCCTGAGGGGACAGGGCAGTTCTAATGAAAAACTGTTTTTT
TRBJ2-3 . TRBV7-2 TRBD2 CASSLGSGGSSDTQYF TGTGCCAGCAGCTTAGGTAGCGGGGGTTCTTCGGATACGCAGTATTTT
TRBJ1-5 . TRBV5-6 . CASSLRGYNQPQHF TGTGCCAGCAGCTTGAGGGGTTACAATCAGCCCCAGCATTTT
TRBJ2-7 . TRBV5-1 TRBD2 CASSLGGGVDEQYF TGCGCCAGCAGCTTGGGCGGGGGAGTCGACGAGCAGTACTTC
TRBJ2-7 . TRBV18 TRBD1 CASADRVLYEQYF TGTGCCAGCGCGGACAGGGTTCTCTACGAGCAGTACTTC
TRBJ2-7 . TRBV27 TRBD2 CASSLSLAGVAYEQYF TGTGCCAGCAGTTTATCGTTGGCGGGAGTGGCCTACGAGCAGTACTTC
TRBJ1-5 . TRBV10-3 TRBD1 CAIGEGAMNQPQHF TGTGCCATCGGTGAGGGGGCAATGAATCAGCCCCAGCATTTT
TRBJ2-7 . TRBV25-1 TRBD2 CASSEYSGGQIYEQYF TGTGCCAGCAGTGAATACTCGGGGGGGCAAATCTACGAGCAGTACTTC
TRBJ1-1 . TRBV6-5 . CASTAGVGRLAFF TGTGCCAGCACCGCGGGGGTGGGACGTTTGGCTTTCTTT
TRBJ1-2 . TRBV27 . CASSLSFLPMRGYTF TGTGCCAGCAGTTTATCGTTCCTACCTATGCGGGGCTACACCTTC
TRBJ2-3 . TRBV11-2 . CASSFDRGATDTQYF TGTGCCAGCAGCTTCGATCGGGGGGCCACAGATACGCAGTATTTT
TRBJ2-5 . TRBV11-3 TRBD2 CASSQGLAGGPGETQYF TGTGCCAGCAGCCAAGGGCTAGCGGGAGGGCCAGGGGAGACCCAGTACTTC
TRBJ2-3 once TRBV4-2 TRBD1 CASSQDRLDRGPTDTQYF TGTGCCAGCAGCCAAGATCGATTGGACAGGGGACCAACAGATACGCAGTATTTT
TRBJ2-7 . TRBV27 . CASSLMGREQYF TGTGCCAGCAGTCTTATGGGGCGCGAGCAGTACTTC
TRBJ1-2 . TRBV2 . CASSRRGDYGYTF TGTGCCAGCAGTAGACGGGGGGACTATGGCTACACCTTC
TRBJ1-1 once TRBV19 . CASSMQYTEAFF TGTGCCAGTAGTATGCAGTACACTGAAGCTTTCTTT
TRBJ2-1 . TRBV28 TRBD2 CASSFKLAGEVEQFF TGTGCCAGCAGTTTCAAACTAGCGGGAGAGGTTGAGCAGTTCTTC
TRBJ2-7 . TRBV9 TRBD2 CASSAGLEVSYEQYF TGTGCCAGCAGCGCCGGACTAGAAGTGTCCTACGAGCAGTACTTC
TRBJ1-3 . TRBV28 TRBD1 CASSTPTGGASGNTIYF TGTGCCAGCAGTACCCCGACAGGGGGTGCCTCTGGAAACACCATATATTTT
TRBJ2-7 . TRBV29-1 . CSVTHRVGPHEQYF TGCAGCGTTACTCACAGGGTTGGCCCCCACGAGCAGTACTTC
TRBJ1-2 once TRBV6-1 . CASRVPGELYGYTF TGTGCCAGCAGGGTACCGGGGGAGCTCTATGGCTACACCTTC
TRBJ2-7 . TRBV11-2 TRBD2 CASSCRLAGDCYEQYF TGTGCCAGCAGCTGCAGACTAGCGGGAGACTGCTACGAGCAGTACTTC
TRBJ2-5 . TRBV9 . CASSVGRSGTQYF TGTGCCAGCAGCGTAGGCAGATCGGGGACCCAGTACTTC
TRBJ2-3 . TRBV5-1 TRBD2 CASSLRTSDAQYF TGCGCCAGCAGCTTACGGACTAGTGATGCGCAGTATTTT
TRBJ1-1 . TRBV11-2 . CASSSGIMNTEAFF TGTGCCAGCAGCTCGGGGATAATGAACACTGAAGCTTTCTTT
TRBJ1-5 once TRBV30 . CAWSVETGSSNQPQHF TGTGCCTGGAGTGTGGAGACAGGTTCTAGCAATCAGCCCCAGCATTTT
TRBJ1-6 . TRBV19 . CASSLQGFGNSPLHF TGTGCCAGTAGCTTACAGGGTTTTGGTAATTCACCCCTCCACTTT
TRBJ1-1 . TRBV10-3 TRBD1 CAISETTGTEAFF TGTGCCATCAGTGAGACGACAGGGACTGAAGCTTTCTTT
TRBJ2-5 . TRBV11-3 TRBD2 CASSPGLADQETQYF TGTGCCAGCAGCCCGGGACTAGCGGATCAAGAGACCCAGTACTTC
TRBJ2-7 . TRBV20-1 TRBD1 CSATTGNEQYF TGCAGTGCTACGACAGGGAACGAGCAGTACTTC
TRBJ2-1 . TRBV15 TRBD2 CATSREAGLADNEQFF TGTGCCACCAGCAGAGAAGCGGGACTAGCGGACAATGAGCAGTTCTTC
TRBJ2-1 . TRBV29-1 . CSGAYNEQFF TGCAGCGGGGCTTACAATGAGCAGTTCTTC
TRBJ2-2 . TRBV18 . CASSPPGTKTGELFF TGTGCCAGCTCACCACCCGGGACAAAAACCGGGGAGCTGTTTTTT
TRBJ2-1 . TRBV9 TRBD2 CASSVGTSGGAYNEQFF TGTGCCAGCAGCGTAGGGACTAGCGGGGGCGCCTACAATGAGCAGTTCTTC
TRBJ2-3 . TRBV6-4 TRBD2 CASSPSGVTTDTQYF TGTGCCAGCAGCCCTAGCGGGGTCACCACAGATACGCAGTATTTT
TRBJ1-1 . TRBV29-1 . CSVDFGRGTRNTEAFF TGCAGCGTTGACTTCGGCAGGGGTACTAGGAACACTGAAGCTTTCTTT
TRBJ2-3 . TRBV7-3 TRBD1 CASSLKGRGYTDTQYF TGTGCCAGCAGCTTAAAGGGCAGGGGGTACACAGATACGCAGTATTTT